This is a list of T cell receptor beta chains from one sample in a study of beta chain features in type 1 diabetes. Measured with immunoSEQ multiplex PCR; TCRdb has only the in-frame clones, and not every one. Of under 250,000 clones in the sample, around an eighth were seen once. Specimen: naive CD4+ T cells from blood. These receptors all stem from a woman in her thirties or forties in good health. Both conserved end residues are part of each CDR3. A D gene is named only where the DNA matches it firmly. Part of the rows lack a size; the others show once, few, many or a class for expanded clones.

cdr3_length j_call v_call d_call clone_size cdr3_nt cdr3_aa
14 TRBJ1-1 TRBV9 - - TGTGCCAGCAGCGTGCATTGGCGGGAGACAGCAGCTTTCTTT CASSVHWRETAAFF
15 TRBJ2-2 TRBV19 TRBD2 - TGTGCCAGTACCCATTGGCGGGGGGGCCCCGGGGAGCTGTTTTTT CASTHWRGGPGELFF
14 TRBJ1-3 TRBV18 TRBD1 - TGTGCCAGCTCGCCTACAGGGGACGGAAACACCATATATTTT CASSPTGDGNTIYF
13 TRBJ2-7 TRBV5-1 - - TGCGCCAGCAGCTCGGAGGTTATAGGCGAGCAGTACTTC CASSSEVIGEQYF
14 TRBJ1-1 TRBV7-2 - few TGTGCCAGCAGCTTAGGGGCGCGAAACACTGAAGCTTTCTTT CASSLGARNTEAFF
14 TRBJ2-7 TRBV7-2 - - TGTGCCAGCAGCCAACCGGGACTCCAGTACGAGCAGTACTTC CASSQPGLQYEQYF
15 TRBJ1-4 TRBV5-1 - - TGCGCCAGCAGCCTAGCCCATGCAACTAATGAAAAACTGTTTTTT CASSLAHATNEKLFF
13 TRBJ2-1 TRBV27 - few TGTGCCAGCAGTTTAAGACAGGAAAATGAGCAGTTCTTC CASSLRQENEQFF
15 TRBJ2-7 TRBV18 TRBD1 - TGTGCCAGCTCACCAAGTAGAGGGACAGTCTACGAGCAGTACTTC CASSPSRGTVYEQYF
12 TRBJ1-1 TRBV29-1 - - TGCAGCGTTGAAGTTGGCAGGCCTGAAGCTTTCTTT CSVEVGRPEAFF
14 TRBJ1-2 TRBV2 TRBD1 few TGTGCCAGCAGAGACAGGGGTGCGCTAGGAGGCTACACCTTC CASRDRGALGGYTF
13 TRBJ2-7 TRBV7-2 TRBD2 - TGTGCCAGCAGCTCGCGGGGGGGCTACGAGCAGTACTTC CASSSRGGYEQYF
13 TRBJ2-7 TRBV11-3 TRBD2 few TGTGCCAGCAGCTTTAGCGGGGGGGACGAGCAGTACTTC CASSFSGGDEQYF
15 TRBJ2-7 TRBV18 TRBD2 - TGTGCCAGCTCCCCCAAGCGGGGGCCAGGCTACGAGCAGTACTTC CASSPKRGPGYEQYF
17 TRBJ2-2 TRBV18 TRBD1 - TGTGCCAGCTCACCCCTAATTGGACAGGGGCGAATAGGAGCGGTGTTTTTT CASSPLIGQGRIGAVFF
13 TRBJ2-7 TRBV6-1 - few TGTGCCGGATCCGGGTCCCTTACCTACGAGCAGTACTTC CAGSGSLTYEQYF
13 TRBJ1-4 TRBV4-1 - few TGCGCCAGCAGCCAAGCTACAGAACGGAAACTGTTTTTT CASSQATERKLFF
16 TRBJ2-3 TRBV7-9 - - TGTGCCAGCAGCCCCGTGCGGGCGGCTAGCACAGATACGCAGTATTTT CASSPVRAASTDTQYF
17 TRBJ1-1 TRBV19 - few TGTGCCAGTACCCGGGGTGGGGTGGTGGCCCTGAACACTGAAGCTTTCTTT CASTRGGVVALNTEAFF
13 TRBJ2-7 TRBV6-1 TRBD1 few TGTGCCAGCAGTGAAGCGCGGACAGGGGGCCAGTACTTC CASSEARTGGQYF
15 TRBJ1-5 TRBV5-4 TRBD1 - TGTGCCAGCAGCTTTGACAGGGGGCTCCCTCAGCCCCAGCATTTT CASSFDRGLPQPQHF
16 TRBJ2-5 TRBV6-5 TRBD1 - TGTGCCAGCAGTTACAGCTGGGTCAGGGGGCTGGAGACCCAGTACTTC CASSYSWVRGLETQYF
13 TRBJ2-3 TRBV19 - few TGTGCCAGTAGCGGTGGGGGCCCCGATACGCAGTATTTT CASSGGGPDTQYF
11 TRBJ2-2 TRBV6-5 - - TGTGCCAGCAGTACCGCGCGGGAGCTGTTTTTT CASSTARELFF
13 TRBJ1-5 TRBV29-1 - - TGCAGCGTGAAGGCGGCTGTCGATCAGCCCCAGCATTTT CSVKAAVDQPQHF
14 TRBJ2-7 TRBV5-4 - - TGTGCCAGCAGCTTGCGGGGTACCTCCTACGAGCAGTACTTC CASSLRGTSYEQYF
15 TRBJ1-5 TRBV7-2 TRBD1 few TGTGCCAGCAGCTTAGGACAGGGCTTGGGTCAGCCCCAGCATTTT CASSLGQGLGQPQHF
11 TRBJ2-5 TRBV2 - - TGTGCCAGTCACCGAGGAGAGACCCAGTACTTC CASHRGETQYF
16 TRBJ2-5 TRBV4-3 - - TGCGCCAGCAGCACCAACCTGCTGGCCCAGGGGGAGACCCAGTACTTC CASSTNLLAQGETQYF
15 TRBJ2-5 TRBV6-5 - few TGTGCCAGCAGTTACGAGCCGGCCGCAGGAGAGACCCAGTACTTC CASSYEPAAGETQYF
20 TRBJ1-1 TRBV4-1 TRBD1 - TGCGCCAGCAGCCAAGAAGGGGGCGGTACGATCGGTGGGGGACTCAGAGCGGCTTTCTTT CASSQEGGGTIGGGLRAAFF
13 TRBJ1-1 TRBV2 - - TGTGCCAGCAGTGATGAGGCGAACACTGAAGCTTTCTTT CASSDEANTEAFF
13 TRBJ1-3 TRBV2 - few TGTGCCAGCGAACTCCTCTCTGGAAACACCATATATTTT CASELLSGNTIYF
13 TRBJ1-5 TRBV27 - few TGTGCCAGCAGTCTGGAAGCGTTTCAGCCCCAGCATTTT CASSLEAFQPQHF
13 TRBJ1-2 TRBV6-6 - few TGTGCCAGCAGTTACTACCGCGGGGATGGCTACACCTTC CASSYYRGDGYTF
22 TRBJ2-1 TRBV10-3 TRBD2 - TGTGCCATCAGTGGACGCATAATCGGGACTAGCGGGGGGTATAGCTCCTACAATGAGCAGTTCTTC CAISGRIIGTSGGYSSYNEQFF
14 TRBJ2-5 TRBV18 - few TGTGCCAGCTCACCACTAGCGGCCCAAGAGACCCAGTACTTC CASSPLAAQETQYF
16 TRBJ2-1 TRBV7-8 TRBD1 - TGTGCCAGCAGCCCACACCGGGACAGGGCCTTAAATGAGCAGTTCTTC CASSPHRDRALNEQFF
13 TRBJ1-4 TRBV7-6 - few TGTGCCAGCAGCTTAGGCCAGAATGAAAAACTGTTTTTT CASSLGQNEKLFF
13 TRBJ2-7 TRBV6-4 TRBD1 few TGTGCCAGCAGTGACACAGGGGTCTCCGAGCAGTACTTC CASSDTGVSEQYF
14 TRBJ1-1 TRBV27 - few TGTGCCAGCAGTCCCCAGGAATTCAACACTGAAGCTTTCTTT CASSPQEFNTEAFF
15 TRBJ2-7 TRBV7-9 - - TGTGCCAGCAGCTCCGTCTTAGCATCAACGGACGAGCAGTACTTC CASSSVLASTDEQYF
13 TRBJ2-7 TRBV5-4 - few TGTGCCAGCAGTTTTGACGGGGAAGGCGAGCAGTACTTC CASSFDGEGEQYF
13 TRBJ1-2 TRBV29-1 TRBD1 - TGCAGCTCCGAAGGACAGGGGGCCAGGGGCTACACCTTC CSSEGQGARGYTF
15 TRBJ2-3 TRBV7-9 - few TGTGCCAGCAGCTTAGCCCCAGGGGGCACAGATACGCAGTATTTT CASSLAPGGTDTQYF
16 TRBJ2-5 TRBV18 TRBD1 few TGTGCCAGCTCACCCGCAACAGGGGGCTTTGGAGAGACCCAGTACTTC CASSPATGGFGETQYF
14 TRBJ1-1 TRBV7-9 - - TGTGCCAGCAGCCAGATTGTTTCGGGCACTGAAGCTTTCTTT CASSQIVSGTEAFF
14 TRBJ1-5 TRBV2 TRBD1 - TGTGCCACCACCCGGGACAGTGGCAATCAGCCCCAGCATTTT CATTRDSGNQPQHF